The rows below give T cell receptor beta chains drawn from one sample of a study of blood T cell repertoires in COVID-19. Sequenced by immunoSEQ multiplex PCR; TCRdb stores in-frame clones only, minus some. Counted here are about 330,000 clones, more than 85% occurring once; the ten biggest clones make up more than 1%. Source material: PBMCs or T cells enriched from blood (not recorded which). The receptors here all came from a woman under 40 who had recovered from COVID-19. Each CDR3 is given with its conserved first and last residue. A D gene is named only where the DNA matches it firmly. Clone sizes are given selectively: once, few, many, or a class where the clone is expanded.

V gene	clone size	CDR3 length	D gene	J gene	CDR3 DNA	CDR3 protein
TRBV28	NA	15	TRBD1	TRBJ1-5	TGTGCCAGCAGTTTATCGGGACAGGGCGCTCAGCCCCAGCATTTT	CASSLSGQGAQPQHF
TRBV10-1	NA	13	TRBD1	TRBJ1-2	TGCGCCAGCAGTGAACAGGGGAACTATGGCTACACCTTC	CASSEQGNYGYTF
TRBV7-6	once	17	TRBD2	TRBJ2-1	TGTGCCAGCAGCTTACGACACCGGGGACTAGCTACTAATGAGCAGTTCTTC	CASSLRHRGLATNEQFF
TRBV30	NA	17	NA	TRBJ1-5	TGTGCCTGCCGCTCCGGGACGGGGGAATGGAGCAATCAGCCCCAGCATTTT	CACRSGTGEWSNQPQHF
TRBV28	NA	13	NA	TRBJ2-2	TGTGCCAGCAGTTTGGGGGGCACCGGGGAGCTGTTTTTT	CASSLGGTGELFF
TRBV6-6	NA	15	TRBD1	TRBJ2-2	TGTGCCAGCAGTTACGGGACAGGGGGTACCGGGGAGCTGTTTTTT	CASSYGTGGTGELFF
TRBV29-1	NA	12	NA	TRBJ2-7	TGCAGCGTTGATGGGACACGCGACGAGCAGTACTTC	CSVDGTRDEQYF
TRBV28	NA	14	NA	TRBJ2-7	TGTGCCAGCAGGGAGGTATCGATCTCCTACGAGCAGTACTTC	CASREVSISYEQYF
TRBV30	NA	13	NA	TRBJ2-5	TGTGCCTGGGAAGCCGGACTTACCGAGACCCAGTACTTC	CAWEAGLTETQYF
TRBV19	NA	14	TRBD1	TRBJ1-6	TGTGCCAGTAGGACGGGACAGGGTTATTCACCCCTCCACTTT	CASRTGQGYSPLHF
TRBV11-2	NA	16	NA	TRBJ2-3	TGTGCCAGCAGCTTAGAGCCTTTTACTAGCACAGATACGCAGTATTTT	CASSLEPFTSTDTQYF
TRBV28	NA	15	TRBD1	TRBJ2-7	TGTGCCAGCAGTCTCCGGGACAGGGGCATCTACGAGCAGTACTTC	CASSLRDRGIYEQYF
TRBV30	NA	14	NA	TRBJ1-4	TGTGCCTGGAGTGTACAGGGACGGAGTGGAAAACTGTTTTTT	CAWSVQGRSGKLFF
TRBV28	NA	14	NA	TRBJ1-2	TGTGCCAGCACCACCCCTGGGACAAACTATGGCTACACCTTC	CASTTPGTNYGYTF
TRBV11-2	NA	16	TRBD1	TRBJ1-1	TGTGCCAGCAGCTCGAGGACAGGGAAGGCGAACACTGAAGCTTTCTTT	CASSSRTGKANTEAFF
TRBV2	NA	16	TRBD2	TRBJ2-1	TGTGCCAGCAGTGAGGCCAGCGGGGGGGCCTGGAATGAGCAGTTCTTC	CASSEASGGAWNEQFF